A single sample gave rise to the 29 T cell receptor beta chains below, sequenced in a study of blood T cell repertoires in COVID-19. Measured with immunoSEQ multiplex PCR; TCRdb has only the in-frame clones, and not every one. The sample records 25,000 to 35,000 clones, roughly 80% being singletons. Sample: peripheral blood. These receptors were collected from a woman aged 55-70 years with acute or convalescent COVID-19.

The chain is built from TRBV18 and TRBJ1-1, with D maybe TRBD1 (6 bases). V lost 2 bases, J lost 3 bases, and 25 bases lay in between. The CDR3 has 19 residues. Germline CDR1 reads KGHSH; CDR2 reads LQKENI. The CDR3 here is CASSPTVSGQGFGDTEAFF. The CDR3 DNA is TGTGCCAGCTCACCAACTGTGAGTGGCCAGGGGTTCGGGGACACTGAAGCTTTCTTT.

In this sample, this clone turned up a few times. The J gene is TRBJ1-4, the V gene TRBV2; 8 nucleotides align to TRBD1. The length of the CDR3 is 14 residues. After removal of 4 bases from V and 8 bases from J, the junction contained 6 bases not matched to a gene. From germline, CDR1 is SNHLY and CDR2 FYNNEI. The CDR3 DNA is TGTGCCAGCAGTGTGCGGACAGGGCACGAAAAACTGTTTTTT. It translates to CASSVRTGHEKLFF.

The chain employs TRBV3-1 (or the pseudogene TRBV3-2) and TRBJ2-3; 10 nucleotides align to TRBD2. In germline, CDR1 is LGHDT, CDR2 YNNKEL (reference sequence). V lost 3 bases to trimming and J lost 6 bases; unmatched junction nucleotides: 9. This CDR3 has 16 residues. In DNA, the CDR3 is TGTGCCAGCAGCCACGTGAGCGGGGGGGCCCGGGATACGCAGTATTTT. Amino acids: CASSHVSGGARDTQYF.

The rearrangement links TRBV18 to TRBJ1-1; D remains ambiguous. Trimming stripped 5 bases from V and 1 base from J, with 11 bases between. This CDR3 comprises 14 residues. Germline assignment: CDR1 KGHSH and CDR2 LQKENI. CDR3 loop: CASSTGRGNTEAFF. CDR3 bases: TGTGCCAGCTCAACTGGACGGGGGAACACTGAAGCTTTCTTT.

The J gene is TRBJ1-4, the V gene TRBV4-1; 7 bases are a match to TRBD1. After removal of 4 bases from V and 4 bases from J, the junction contained 9 bases not matched to a gene. From germline, CDR1 is MGHRA and CDR2 YSYEKL. This CDR3 spans 16 amino acids. The CDR3 sequence is CASSLGTEAYNEKLFF. CDR3 sequence (DNA): TGCGCCAGCAGCCTTGGGACAGAAGCCTATAATGAAAAACTGTTTTTT.

The chain is built from TRBV9 and TRBJ1-3; D possibly corresponds to TRBD1 (6 bases). Germline-derived CDR1 and CDR2 are SGDLS and YYNGEE. This CDR3 contains 13 residues. V lost 2 bases and J lost 8, with 11 bases in between. In DNA, the CDR3 is TGTGCCAGCAGCGTCCGGACAGAGGACACCATATATTTT. Protein product: CASSVRTEDTIYF.

The chain recombines TRBV19 with TRBJ1-5; TRBD1 is a possible D gene (5 bases). V shed 0 bases and J shed 0 bases, with 6 bases lying between them. This CDR3 has 15 residues. Germline CDR1 and CDR2: LNHDA and SQIVND (reference sequence). Here the CDR3 reads CASSIDGGSNQPQHF. The CDR3 region has the DNA TGTGCCAGTAGTATAGACGGGGGTAGCAATCAGCCCCAGCATTTT.

This chain links TRBV6-5 with TRBJ1-5; 7 bases are a match to TRBD1. The CDR3 is made up of 12 amino acids. Per the germline V gene, CDR1 is MNHEY and CDR2 is SVGAGI. Germline trimming cut 9 bases from V and 5 bases from J; bases unmatched to any gene: 4. The CDR3 bases are TGTGCCAGTGAGGGGGCGCATCAGCCCCAGCATTTT. It encodes CASEGAHQPQHF.

V gene TRBV4-1 combines with J gene TRBJ1-5; 8 bases fit TRBD1. The germline V gene encodes CDR1 MGHRA and CDR2 YSYEKL. The CDR3 sequence is 17 residues long. The V segment lost 1 base and the J segment 2 bases; nucleotides outside the gene matches: 7. The CDR3 sequence: CASSQGDRGYGNQPQHF. In DNA, the CDR3 is TGCGCCAGCAGCCAAGGAGACAGGGGTTATGGCAATCAGCCCCAGCATTTT.

V gene TRBV5-3 combines with J gene TRBJ2-6; tentative D call: TRBD2 (5 bases). TRBV5-3 is designated an ORF whose function remains uncertain. The CDR3 contains 18 residues. The ends were cut back, 4 bases at V and 0 bases at J, with 17 bases in the middle. The CDR3: CARSDRPGIDSGANVLTF. CDR3 in DNA: TGTGCCAGAAGCGACCGGCCGGGAATCGACTCTGGGGCCAACGTCCTGACTTTC.

This clone was counted a few times. The chain has TRBV7-2 and TRBJ2-7; TRBD1 matches 9 bases. The germline CDR1 and CDR2 sequences are SGHTA and FQGNSA. After removal of 5 bases from V and 2 bases from J, the junction contained 7 bases not matched to a gene. The CDR3 contains 15 residues. The CDR3 bases are TGTGCCAGCAGCCACGGACAGGGGCTAACCTACGAGCAGTACTTC. Protein product: CASSHGQGLTYEQYF.

The V gene is TRBV2, the J gene TRBJ1-1; D gene unclear. V dropped 3 bases and J dropped 2 bases, with 7 bases sitting between them. Germline CDR1 and CDR2: SNHLY and FYNNEI. This CDR3 contains 13 residues. The CDR3 DNA sequence: TGTGCCAGCAGTGACCCCCTAAACACTGAAGCTTTCTTT. This translates into CASSDPLNTEAFF. Drawing the rest from reference TRBV2 and TRBJ1-1, the complete variable domain is EPEVTQTPSHQVTQMGQEVILRCVPISNHLYFYWYRQILGQKVEFLVSFYNNEISEKSEIFDDQFSVERPDGSNFTLKIRSTKLEDSAMYFCASSDPLNTEAFFGQGTRLTVV.

This chain joins TRBV7-9 and TRBJ1-6; weak D call: TRBD1 (6 bases). The CDR3 covers 15 residues. Germline V gene lookup returns CDR1 SEHNR and CDR2 FQNEAQ (reference sequence). The ends were cut back, 1 base at V and 13 bases at J, with 17 bases in the middle. For the CDR3, the DNA is TGTGCCAGCAGCTTAGTGGGGCAGGGGCCGTCGCCCCTCCACTTT. It encodes CASSLVGQGPSPLHF. Supplemented by reference TRBV7-9 and TRBJ1-6, the full variable domain reads DTGVSQNPRHKITKRGQNVTFRCDPISEHNRLYWYRQTLGQGPEFLTYFQNEAQLEKSRLLSDRFSAERPKGSFSTLEIQRTEQGDSAMYLCASSLVGQGPSPLHFGNGTRLTVT.

The CDR3 coding sequence is TGTGCCAGCTCCACAGGGACCGAGGGAAACTACAATGAGCAGTTCTTC. This codes for CASSTGTEGNYNEQFF. The rearrangement joins TRBV27 to TRBJ2-1; maybe TRBD1 (6 bases). Germline values: CDR1 MNHEY, CDR2 SMNVEV (reference sequence). The CDR3 runs to 16 residues. V lost 8 bases, J lost 3 bases, and 20 bases lay in between.

The chain employs TRBV7-3 and TRBJ1-2; tentative D call: TRBD1 (5 bases). Trimming removed 0 bases at V and 5 bases at J, with 13 bases between. The germline V gene encodes CDR1 SGHTA and CDR2 FQGTGA. The CDR3 contains 15 residues. CDR3: CASSLTGREEYGYTF. The CDR3 DNA is TGTGCCAGCAGCTTAACAGGCAGGGAGGAATATGGCTACACCTTC.

This chain links TRBV30 with TRBJ2-2; no clear D. Per germline, CDR1 GTSNPN and CDR2 SVGIG (reference sequence). The V end was cut by 4 bases, the J end by 2 bases, with 14 bases between. This CDR3 has 15 amino acids. The CDR3 protein is CAWTGSEKNTGELFF. For the CDR3, the DNA is TGTGCCTGGACTGGAAGCGAGAAAAACACCGGGGAGCTGTTTTTT.

A remark on this clone: The sample holds other DNA sequences that translate to the same CDR3. This chain uses TRBV5-1 with TRBJ1-3; 9 bases are a match to TRBD1. The ends lost 8 bases at V and 0 bases at J; junction bases unmatched: 3. Germline CDR1 and CDR2: SGHRS and YFSETQ. The CDR3 is 14 amino acids. CDR3 sequence: CASTTGGSGNTIYF. DNA for the CDR3: TGCGCCAGTACGACAGGGGGCTCTGGAAACACCATATATTTT.

V usage is TRBV4-2 and J usage is TRBJ2-3; the match to TRBD2 covers 10 bases. Unmatched junction bases numbered 12, after V lost 4 bases and J lost 5 bases. Per germline, CDR1 LGHNA and CDR2 YNFKEQ. CDR3 length: 17 residues. In DNA, the CDR3 is TGTGCCAGCAGCCTAAACCCGAGCGGGGGGGACGGAGATACGCAGTATTTT. Protein product: CASSLNPSGGDGDTQYF.

V gene TRBV6-6 combines with J gene TRBJ2-7; 14 bases are shared with TRBD2. The CDR3 runs 15 residues. J gave up 9 bases and V 4 bases, and 8 bases lay outside the gene matches. CDR1 and CDR2 from the germline V gene are MNHNY and SVGAGI (reference sequence). CDR3 nucleotide sequence: TGTGCCAGCAGTTCCTCCGGGACTAGCGGGGGTCGGCAGTACTTC. It specifies CASSSSGTSGGRQYF.

This chain joins TRBV28 and TRBJ2-7; D might be TRBD1 (6 bases). Trimming shortened V by 6 bases and J by 3 bases, and 18 bases separated the two germline ends. This CDR3 comprises 15 residues. Looked up from germline, CDR1 is MDHEN and CDR2 is SYDVKM. The CDR3 region is CASSRLMRTVYEQYF. CDR3 DNA: TGTGCCAGCAGCCGATTGATGCGGACAGTCTACGAGCAGTACTTC.

V and J are TRBV6-5 and TRBJ2-2; D remains unclear. Germline loops: CDR1 MNHEY, CDR2 SVGAGI. V lost 5 bases and J lost 7, with 11 bases in between. This CDR3 is 13 amino acids long. CDR3 sequence: CASSSVGYGELFF. For the CDR3, the DNA is TGTGCCAGCAGTAGTGTCGGGTACGGGGAGCTGTTTTTT.

This rearrangement joins TRBV6-1 to TRBJ1-5, with a possible D match to TRBD1 (6 bases). Germline loops: CDR1 MNHNS, CDR2 SASEGT. Trimming took 1 base from V and 10 from J, leaving 17 bases between them. The CDR3 is 15 amino acids. As DNA, the CDR3 is TGTGCCAGCAGTGAAGTATGGGGGGGCCTCATCCCCCAGCATTTT. It yields the protein CASSEVWGGLIPQHF.

The rearrangement joins TRBV9 to TRBJ2-1, with 8 positions matching TRBD1. This CDR3 is 15 amino acids long. The V and J ends lost 4 bases and 5 bases, in that order; junction bases with no gene match: 8. Germline CDR1 reads SGDLS; CDR2 reads YYNGEE. CDR3 region: CASSRGQGRNNEQFF. CDR3 DNA: TGTGCCAGCAGCCGCGGACAGGGTAGGAACAATGAGCAGTTCTTC.

This clone was seen only once. V is TRBV12-3 or TRBV12-4 and J is TRBJ1-2; D is uncertain. The CDR3 consists of 13 residues. The ends were cut back, 1 base at V and 8 bases at J, with 11 bases in the middle. CDR3: CASSLGEAGGYTF. The DNA for the CDR3 is TGTGCCAGCAGTTTAGGGGAAGCGGGGGGCTACACCTTC.

The chain links TRBV5-1 to TRBJ2-7, with a weak D call TRBD1 (6 bases). This CDR3 is 13 amino acids long. CDR1 SGHRS and CDR2 YFSETQ come from the germline V gene. The V and J ends lost 4 bases and 6 bases respectively, with 14 bases between them. CDR3 nucleotides: TGCGCCAGCAGCCTCGGGGACATTCGCGAGCAGTACTTC. As protein: CASSLGDIREQYF.

This clone was detected only a few times. V is TRBV20-1 and J is TRBJ1-2; unclear D gene. This CDR3 spans 11 amino acids. Germline V CDR1 and CDR2: DFQATT, SNEGSKA (reference sequence). CDR3 sequence: CTTPTNYGYTF. The CDR3 DNA reads TGCACTACGCCCACTAACTATGGCTACACCTTC.

The chain carries TRBV9 and TRBJ2-1; a weak D match, TRBD2 (6 bases). V lost 4 bases and J lost 0, with 14 bases in between. Germline-derived CDR1 and CDR2 are SGDLS and YYNGEE. This CDR3 has 16 residues. CDR3 loop: CASSPRLASSYNEQFF. The DNA of the CDR3 is TGTGCCAGCAGCCCCCGTCTAGCGAGCTCCTACAATGAGCAGTTCTTC. Variable domain in full (rest from reference TRBV9 and TRBJ2-1): DSGVTQTPKHLITATGQRVTLRCSPRSGDLSVYWYQQSLDQGLQFLIQYYNGEERAKGNILERFSAQQFPDLHSELNLSSLELGDSALYFCASSPRLASSYNEQFFGPGTRLTVL.

The rearrangement uses TRBV2 and TRBJ2-2; possible D gene TRBD2, 5 bases. Germline V CDR1 and CDR2: SNHLY, FYNNEI. Trimming removed 3 bases from V and 4 bases from J, with 12 bases in between. This CDR3 has 15 residues. This CDR3 reads CASSDRGFSTGELFF. CDR3 nucleotides: TGTGCCAGCAGTGATCGGGGATTTAGCACCGGGGAGCTGTTTTTT.

CDR3 nucleotide sequence: TGTGCCACCACCCGCCGGGGACAGGGGTCCTACGAGCAGTACTTC. Amino acid sequence: CATTRRGQGSYEQYF. The chain joins TRBV28 to TRBJ2-7; TRBD1 agrees at 10 bases. Trimming removed 10 bases from V and 1 base from J; junction bases left unmatched: 10. The CDR3 runs 15 residues. CDR1 and CDR2 from the germline V gene are MDHEN and SYDVKM.